What follows are 29 T cell receptor beta chains derived from one specimen sequenced in a study of OX40 agonist ivuxolimab in advanced cancers. Using immunoSEQ multiplex PCR, the repertoire was profiled, and TCRdb retains in-frame clones only, with some absent. The sample carries roughly 63,000 clones, 80% to 90% recorded once. Sequenced material: CD4+ or CD8+ T cells sorted from blood, taken in a trial of the OX40 agonist ivuxolimab. The receptors shown here come from an adult with an advanced solid tumor such as melanoma, head and neck, liver or kidney cancer.

This sequence joins TRBV18 and TRBJ1-2; the D is unclear. V gave up 5 bases and J gave up 8 bases, with 21 bases separating them. The CDR3 consists of 15 residues. Germline V gene data show CDR1 as KGHSH and CDR2 as LQKENI. This chain's CDR3 is CASSGRSGPMEGYTF. CDR3 nucleotides: TGTGCCAGCTCAGGTCGTTCCGGCCCGATGGAAGGCTACACCTTC.

This clone appeared a single time. The chain combines TRBV28 with TRBJ2-7; 14 nucleotides align to TRBD2. The V segment lost 5 bases and the J segment 2 bases; nucleotides outside the gene matches: 8. The CDR3 has 17 amino acids. Germline V CDR1 and CDR2: MDHEN, SYDVKM. CDR3 bases: TGTGCCAGCAGTGTGGGACTAGCGGGAGTAGGGACCTACGAGCAGTACTTC. It is translated as CASSVGLAGVGTYEQYF.

The chain recombines TRBV5-6 with TRBJ2-5, with D perhaps assigned TRBD1 or TRBD2 (7 bases each). This CDR3 has 17 residues. V was shortened by 0 bases and J by 2 bases, with 17 bases between the two germline ends. In germline, CDR1 is SGHDT, CDR2 YYEEEE. The DNA of the CDR3 is TGTGCCAGCAGCTTGGAAGGGGAGGGGGCCTCACAAGAGACCCAGTACTTC. Encoded protein: CASSLEGEGASQETQYF.

J is TRBJ1-5 and V is TRBV2, with TRBD1 matching 8 bases. Germline V lookup: CDR1 SNHLY, CDR2 FYNNEI. Trimming removed 10 bases from V and 4 bases from J; junction bases left unmatched: 9. CDR3 length: 14 amino acids. The CDR3 sequence: CATAQGVGNQPQHF. DNA of the CDR3: TGTGCCACAGCACAGGGGGTGGGAAATCAGCCCCAGCATTTT.

This clone was observed a handful of times. The chain has TRBV28 and TRBJ1-5, with 7 bases identical to TRBD1. Germline V gives CDR1 MDHEN, CDR2 SYDVKM. The CDR3 loop spans 13 amino acids. Trimming took 6 bases from V and 5 from J; bases not matched to a gene: 4. CDR3 amino acids: CASSLGQYQPQHF. The CDR3 DNA sequence: TGTGCCAGCAGCTTGGGACAGTATCAGCCCCAGCATTTT.

Here the CDR3 reads CARSLITSGFSGELFF. CDR3 DNA: TGTGCCAGAAGCTTGATCACTAGCGGGTTTTCCGGGGAGCTGTTTTTT. The rearrangement links TRBV5-3 to TRBJ2-2, with TRBD2 matching 9 bases. TRBV5-3 is reported as an ORF; its role is uncertain. The CDR3 is 16 amino acids. With 1 base clipped from V and 6 bases from J, the junction kept 7 bases outside the gene matches.

The V and J genes are TRBV9 and TRBJ2-1; D gene unclear. V lost 0 bases and J 1 base, leaving 11 bases between the germline ends. The germline gives CDR1 SGDLS, CDR2 YYNGEE. The CDR3 extends over 16 amino acids. The CDR3: CASSVAPALSYNEQFF. CDR3 DNA sequence: TGTGCCAGCAGCGTAGCCCCTGCGCTTTCCTACAATGAGCAGTTCTTC.

The chain couples TRBV7-9 to TRBJ1-1; a possible D gene is TRBD1 (5 bases). Germline CDR1 reads SEHNR; CDR2 reads FQNEAQ (reference sequence). The CDR3 extends over 15 amino acids. V was trimmed by 1 base and J by 6 bases, leaving 15 bases between them. DNA for the CDR3: TGTGCCAGCAGCTTAGGGGGCGGGGGTAATCCTGAAGCTTTCTTT. It translates to CASSLGGGGNPEAFF.

This clone was recorded once. The chain links TRBV4-3 to TRBJ1-2; D not certain. The germline V and J ends were trimmed by 0 bases and 6 bases, with 11 bases remaining between them. CDR1 LGHNA and CDR2 YSLEER come from the germline V gene. The CDR3 is 14 amino acids. For the CDR3, the DNA is TGCGCCAGCAGCCAAGATGAAGTTACTGATGGCTACACCTTC. Translating gives CASSQDEVTDGYTF.

The gene calls are TRBV11-1 and TRBJ2-2, with D hard to call. CDR1 is SGHAT and CDR2 is FQDESV in the germline V gene (reference sequence). The length of the CDR3 is 13 residues. Trimming took off 2 bases at V and 6 bases at J, with 7 bases between the two ends. The CDR3 is CASSLIRPGELFF. The CDR3 region has the DNA TGTGCCAGCAGCTTAATTAGGCCCGGGGAGCTGTTTTTT.

This chain joins TRBV5-1 and TRBJ1-5; tentative D call: TRBD1 (6 bases). Germline CDR1 SGHRS, CDR2 YFSETQ. Trimming left V 3 bases short and J 10 bases short, with 8 bases between. The CDR3 covers 11 residues. The CDR3 reads CASSWDIPQHF. The CDR3 nucleotides read TGCGCCAGCAGCTGGGACATTCCCCAGCATTTT.

The genes are TRBV7-9 and TRBJ1-1; 9 nucleotides agree with TRBD1. The trim removed 1 base at V and 6 bases at J, leaving 0 bases unmatched. CDR1 SEHNR and CDR2 FQNEAQ come from the germline V gene (reference sequence). This CDR3 region has 13 residues. The CDR3 reads CASSLGTGAEAFF. The CDR3 region has the DNA TGTGCCAGCAGCTTAGGGACAGGGGCTGAAGCTTTCTTT.

The CDR3 sequence is CASTHLGQTGLEKLFF. The DNA for the CDR3 is TGTGCCAGCACTCACCTCGGACAGACCGGATTGGAAAAACTGTTTTTT. This chain joins TRBV27 and TRBJ1-4; D possibly corresponds to TRBD1 (6 bases). V lost 7 bases and J 8 bases, leaving 23 bases between the germline ends. Germline CDR1 MNHEY, CDR2 SMNVEV (reference sequence). This CDR3 is 16 amino acids long.

The genes are TRBV7-9 and TRBJ2-3; D is perhaps TRBD2 (6 bases). V was pared by 5 bases and J by 4 bases, with 16 bases between. Per germline, CDR1 SEHNR and CDR2 FQNEAQ (reference sequence). The CDR3 is made up of 15 amino acids. In nucleotides, the CDR3 is TGTGCCAGCAGCCTTCATATAACGGGGGCAGATACGCAGTATTTT. Its translation is CASSLHITGADTQYF.

CDR3 DNA: TGTGCCAGCAGCCCCTGGGCAAGCCCCTACGAGCAGTACGTC. It yields the protein CASSPWASPYEQYV. V usage is TRBV21-1 and J usage is TRBJ2-7; TRBD1 is the table's D call and was not checked against the DNA. TRBV21-1 is a known pseudogene. The CDR3 totals 14 residues.

The chain uses TRBV7-9 and TRBJ1-2; D may be TRBD1 (6 bases). The V end was cut by 1 base, the J end by 8 bases, with 8 bases between. Germline assignment: CDR1 SEHNR and CDR2 FQNEAQ (reference sequence). The CDR3 sequence is 12 residues long. The CDR3, as DNA: TGTGCCAGCAGCTTAGGGACAGCAGGCTACACCTTC. This gives the protein CASSLGTAGYTF.

The CDR3 sequence is CASSLTSVYPYEQYV. The CDR3 nucleotides are TGTGCCAGCAGCCTAACTAGCGTCTACCCCTACGAGCAGTACGTC. The chain carries TRBV7-3 and TRBJ2-7; TRBD2 matches at 7 bases. CDR3 size: 15 residues. CDR1 and CDR2 (germline): SGHTA, FQGTGA.

The chain combines TRBV7-9 with TRBJ1-4; 8 nucleotides match TRBD1. Germline V lookup: CDR1 SEHNR, CDR2 FQNEAQ (reference sequence). The CDR3 sequence is 18 residues long. V trimming: 1 base; J trimming: 2 bases; junction bases outside the gene matches: 9. The CDR3 sequence is CASSLGDRHRGTNEKLFF. As DNA, the CDR3 is TGTGCCAGCAGCTTAGGGGACAGGCACAGGGGGACTAATGAAAAACTGTTTTTT.

The genes are TRBV7-6 and TRBJ2-2; D gene unclear. The CDR3 runs to 17 residues. Trimming left V 5 bases short and J 2 bases short, with 18 bases between. CDR1 and CDR2 from the germline V gene are SGHVS and FNYEAQ. The CDR3 loop reads CASSPRVPQANTGELFF. The DNA of the CDR3 is TGTGCCAGCAGCCCAAGGGTTCCGCAAGCCAACACCGGGGAGCTGTTTTTT.

V is TRBV7-9 and J is TRBJ1-1; possibly TRBD1 for D (5 bases). V lost 6 bases, J lost 5 bases, and 10 bases lay in between. CDR3 length: 12 amino acids. Germline V gives CDR1 SEHNR, CDR2 FQNEAQ (reference sequence). The CDR3 DNA sequence: TGTGCCAGCAGGAGGGGAGGAACTGAAGCTTTCTTT. It encodes CASRRGGTEAFF.

This chain connects TRBV19 to TRBJ2-1, with a weak D call TRBD2 (6 bases). The V and J ends lost 0 bases and 7 bases respectively, with 10 bases between them. This CDR3 is 14 amino acids long. Looked up from germline, CDR1 is LNHDA and CDR2 is SQIVND (reference sequence). This chain's CDR3 is CASSIDPGVNEQFF. In nucleotides, the CDR3 is TGTGCCAGTAGTATAGATCCGGGAGTAAATGAGCAGTTCTTC.

The V and J genes are TRBV19 and TRBJ1-4; no clear D gene. V lost 5 bases, J lost 8 bases, and 18 bases lay in between. The length of the CDR3 is 15 residues. Germline CDR1 and CDR2: LNHDA and SQIVND (reference sequence). The CDR3: CASSARRSTGEKLFF. The CDR3 bases are TGTGCCAGTAGTGCTCGACGGTCTACCGGCGAAAAACTGTTTTTT.

The gene calls are TRBV5-1 and TRBJ2-1, with 7 positions matching TRBD1. V gave up 4 bases and J gave up 6 bases; unmatched junction bases: 4. The CDR3 consists of 13 residues. CDR1 is SGHRS, CDR2 YFSETQ, per germline. CDR3 coding DNA: TGCGCCAGCAGCACCGACAGGGCCAATGAGCAGTTCTTC. Its translation is CASSTDRANEQFF.

J is TRBJ1-6 and V is TRBV7-9; D uncertain. In germline, CDR1 is SEHNR, CDR2 FQNEAQ (reference sequence). V was clipped by 2 bases and J by 10 bases, with 9 bases between them. CDR3 length: 13 amino acids. DNA for the CDR3: TGTGCCAGCAGCTTAAGGTTCGGGTCACCCCTCCACTTT. Translation: CASSLRFGSPLHF. The variable domain in full, with the rest retrieved from reference TRBV7-9 and TRBJ1-6, is DTGVSQNPRHKITKRGQNVTFRCDPISEHNRLYWYRQTLGQGPEFLTYFQNEAQLEKSRLLSDRFSAERPKGSFSTLEIQRTEQGDSAMYLCASSLRFGSPLHFGNGTRLTVT.

The chain uses TRBV7-8 and TRBJ1-1; D is undetermined. This CDR3 is built from 11 residues. CDR1 is SGHVS and CDR2 is FQNEAQ in the germline V gene. V lost 4 bases, J lost 8 bases, and 8 bases lay in between. CDR3 amino acids: CASSSGVEAFF. CDR3 nucleotides: TGTGCCAGCAGCTCGGGCGTCGAAGCTTTCTTT.

This clone was detected only once. Other DNA sequences in the same sample also yield this CDR3. The chain recombines TRBV9 with TRBJ2-2, with 8 bases matching TRBD2. Germline V gene data show CDR1 as SGDLS and CDR2 as YYNGEE. The junction had 5 bases not matched to a gene; V was cut back by 2 bases and J by 5 bases. CDR3 length equals 15 residues. CDR3 region: CASSVGTSNTGELFF. Written as DNA, the CDR3 is TGTGCCAGCAGCGTCGGGACTAGTAATACCGGGGAGCTGTTTTTT.

This rearrangement joins TRBV6-6 to TRBJ2-1; D gene ambiguous. Trimming stripped 0 bases from V and 7 bases from J, with 7 bases between. This CDR3 is 13 amino acids long. Germline V gene lookup returns CDR1 MNHNY and CDR2 SVGAGI (reference sequence). This chain's CDR3 is CASSYSTVNEQFF. The CDR3 DNA is TGTGCCAGCAGTTACTCAACGGTGAATGAGCAGTTCTTC.

The J gene is TRBJ2-1, the V gene TRBV27, with 8 bases that match TRBD2. The V and J ends lost 4 bases and 5 bases, in that order; junction bases with no gene match: 10. CDR3 size: 16 residues. From germline, CDR1 is MNHEY and CDR2 SMNVEV (reference sequence). Here the CDR3 DNA reads TGTGCCAGCAGTTCACTTGAAGCGGGAGAAGACAATGAGCAGTTCTTC. Its protein product is CASSSLEAGEDNEQFF.

This clone has a handful of counts. The rearrangement links TRBV10-3 to TRBJ2-5, with 12 bases lining up with TRBD2. This CDR3 has 16 amino acids. The germline V gene has CDR1 ENHRY and CDR2 SYGVKD. Trimming took 7 bases from V and 5 from J; bases not matched to a gene: 11. The CDR3 spells CAIKGTSGRWKETQYF. The CDR3 DNA reads as TGTGCCATCAAGGGAACTAGCGGGAGGTGGAAGGAGACCCAGTACTTC.